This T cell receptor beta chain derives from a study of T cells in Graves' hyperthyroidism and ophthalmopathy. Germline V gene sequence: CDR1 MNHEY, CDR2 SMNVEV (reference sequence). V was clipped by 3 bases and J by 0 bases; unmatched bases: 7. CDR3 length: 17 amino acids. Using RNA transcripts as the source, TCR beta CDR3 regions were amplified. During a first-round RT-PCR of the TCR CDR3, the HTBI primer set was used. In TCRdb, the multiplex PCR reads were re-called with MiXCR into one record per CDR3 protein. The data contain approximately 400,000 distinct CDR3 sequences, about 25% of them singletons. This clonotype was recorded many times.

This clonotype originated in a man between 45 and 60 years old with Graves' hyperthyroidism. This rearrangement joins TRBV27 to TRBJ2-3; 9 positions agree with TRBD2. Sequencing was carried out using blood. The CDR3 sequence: CASSFAGTSKSTDTQYF. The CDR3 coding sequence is TGTGCCAGCAGTTTTGCAGGGACTAGCAAGAGCACAGATACGCAGTATTTT.